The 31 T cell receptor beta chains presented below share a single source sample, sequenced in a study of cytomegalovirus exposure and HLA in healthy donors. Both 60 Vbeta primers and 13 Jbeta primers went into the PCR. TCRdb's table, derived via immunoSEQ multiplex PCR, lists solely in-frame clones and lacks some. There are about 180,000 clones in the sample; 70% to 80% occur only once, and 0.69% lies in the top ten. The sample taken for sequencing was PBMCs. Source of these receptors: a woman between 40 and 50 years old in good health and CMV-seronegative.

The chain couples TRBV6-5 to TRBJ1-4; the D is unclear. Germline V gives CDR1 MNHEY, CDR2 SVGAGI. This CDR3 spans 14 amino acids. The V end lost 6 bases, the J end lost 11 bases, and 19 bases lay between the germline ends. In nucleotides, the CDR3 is TGTGCCAGCAGCAGTCCCGATGGGCTTGGGAAACTGTTTTTT. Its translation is CASSSPDGLGKLFF.

CDR3 protein: CASSTDSLYEQYF. As DNA, the CDR3 is TGCGCCAGCAGCACCGACAGCCTCTACGAGCAGTACTTC. The J gene is TRBJ2-7, the V gene TRBV5-1; D may be TRBD1 (5 bases). Trimming pared 4 bases from V and 3 bases from J, leaving 11 bases between. The V gene's germline CDR1 is SGHRS and CDR2 YFSETQ. The CDR3 extends over 13 amino acids.

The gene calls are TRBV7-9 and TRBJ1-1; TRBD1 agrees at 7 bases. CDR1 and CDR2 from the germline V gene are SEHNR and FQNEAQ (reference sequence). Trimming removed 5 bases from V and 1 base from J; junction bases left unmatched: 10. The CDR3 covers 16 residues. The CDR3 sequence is CASSIPKKGANTEAFF. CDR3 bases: TGTGCCAGCAGCATACCCAAAAAGGGGGCGAACACTGAAGCTTTCTTT. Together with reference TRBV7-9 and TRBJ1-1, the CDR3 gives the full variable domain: DTGVSQNPRHKITKRGQNVTFRCDPISEHNRLYWYRQTLGQGPEFLTYFQNEAQLEKSRLLSDRFSAERPKGSFSTLEIQRTEQGDSAMYLCASSIPKKGANTEAFFGQGTRLTVV.

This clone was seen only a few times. The CDR3 loop is CASSQARTGSQFF. In nucleotides, the CDR3 is TGCGCCAGCAGCCAAGCGAGGACGGGGTCGCAGTTCTTC. The chain combines TRBV4-3 with TRBJ2-1; D may be TRBD2 (5 bases). This CDR3 comprises 13 residues. Germline CDR1 LGHNA, CDR2 YSLEER. With 1 base removed from V and 12 bases from J, the gap between germline ends came to 13 bases.

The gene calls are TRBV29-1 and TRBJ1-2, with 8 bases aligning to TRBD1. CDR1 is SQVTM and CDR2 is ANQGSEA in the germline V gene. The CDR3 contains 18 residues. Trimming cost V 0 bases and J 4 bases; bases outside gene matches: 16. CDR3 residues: CSVEDEALSTGVSYGYTF. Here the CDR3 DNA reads TGCAGCGTTGAAGATGAAGCTCTGTCGACAGGGGTCAGCTATGGCTACACCTTC.

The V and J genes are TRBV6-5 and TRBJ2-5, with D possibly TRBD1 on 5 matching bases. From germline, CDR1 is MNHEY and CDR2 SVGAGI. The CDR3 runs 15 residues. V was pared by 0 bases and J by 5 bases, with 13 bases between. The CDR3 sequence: CASSYSRRGMETQYF. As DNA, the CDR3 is TGTGCCAGCAGTTACTCTAGAAGGGGAATGGAGACCCAGTACTTC.

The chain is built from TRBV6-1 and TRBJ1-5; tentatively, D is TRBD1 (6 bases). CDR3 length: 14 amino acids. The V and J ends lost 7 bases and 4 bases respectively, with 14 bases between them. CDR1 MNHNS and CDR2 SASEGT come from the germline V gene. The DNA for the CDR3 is TGTGCCAGCATTAAGGGGGTGGGAAATCAGCCCCAGCATTTT. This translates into CASIKGVGNQPQHF.

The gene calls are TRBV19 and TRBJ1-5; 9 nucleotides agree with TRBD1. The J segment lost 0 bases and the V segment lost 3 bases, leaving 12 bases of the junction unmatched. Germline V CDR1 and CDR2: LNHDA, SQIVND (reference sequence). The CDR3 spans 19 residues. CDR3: CASSIRGQGSSHSNQPQHF. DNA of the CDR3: TGTGCCAGTAGTATTCGGGGACAGGGATCATCGCATAGCAATCAGCCCCAGCATTTT.

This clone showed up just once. CDR3 loop: CASSLWGTGGYTF. The CDR3 DNA follows: TGTGCCAGCAGCTTGTGGGGGACAGGTGGCTACACCTTC. The V gene is TRBV5-4, the J gene TRBJ1-2, with 8 bases lining up with TRBD1. Germline loops: CDR1 SGHNT, CDR2 YYREEE (reference sequence). This CDR3 contains 13 residues. The J segment lost 7 bases and the V segment lost 1 base, leaving 3 bases of the junction unmatched.

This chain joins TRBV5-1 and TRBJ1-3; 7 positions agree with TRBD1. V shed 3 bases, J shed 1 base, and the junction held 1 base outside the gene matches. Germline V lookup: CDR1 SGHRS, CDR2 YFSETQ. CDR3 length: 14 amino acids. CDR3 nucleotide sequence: TGCGCCAGCAGCTCGACAGGGTCTGGAAACACCATATATTTT. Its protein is CASSSTGSGNTIYF.

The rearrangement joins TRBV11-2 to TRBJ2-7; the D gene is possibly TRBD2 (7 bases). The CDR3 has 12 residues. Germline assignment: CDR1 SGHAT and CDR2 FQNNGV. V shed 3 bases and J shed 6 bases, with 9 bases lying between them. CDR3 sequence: CASSFGGREQYF. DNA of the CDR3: TGTGCCAGCAGCTTCGGGGGGCGCGAGCAGTACTTC.

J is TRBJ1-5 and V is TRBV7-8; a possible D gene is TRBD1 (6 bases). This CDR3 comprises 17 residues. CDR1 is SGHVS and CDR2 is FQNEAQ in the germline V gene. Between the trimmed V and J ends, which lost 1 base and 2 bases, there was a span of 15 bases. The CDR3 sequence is CASSLVGPGGRNQPQHF. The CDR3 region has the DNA TGTGCCAGCAGCTTAGTGGGCCCGGGGGGCCGCAATCAGCCCCAGCATTTT.

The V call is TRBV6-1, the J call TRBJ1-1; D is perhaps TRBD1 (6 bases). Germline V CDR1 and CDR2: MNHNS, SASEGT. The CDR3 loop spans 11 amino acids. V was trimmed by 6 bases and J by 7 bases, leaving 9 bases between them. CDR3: CASRTGSEAFF. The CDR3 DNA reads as TGTGCCAGCAGGACAGGAAGTGAAGCTTTCTTT.

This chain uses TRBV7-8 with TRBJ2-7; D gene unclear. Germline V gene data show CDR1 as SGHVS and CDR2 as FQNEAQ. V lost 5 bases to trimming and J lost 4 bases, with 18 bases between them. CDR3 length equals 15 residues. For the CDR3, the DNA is TGTGCCAGCAGCCATACAAAAGGAGTTCGGTACGAGCAGTACTTC. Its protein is CASSHTKGVRYEQYF.

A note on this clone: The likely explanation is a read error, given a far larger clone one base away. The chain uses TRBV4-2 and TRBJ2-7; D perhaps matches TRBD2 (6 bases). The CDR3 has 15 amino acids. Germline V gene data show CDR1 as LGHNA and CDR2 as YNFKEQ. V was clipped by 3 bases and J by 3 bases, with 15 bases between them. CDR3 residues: CASSHLAGRNYEQYF. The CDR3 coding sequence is TGTGCCAGCAGCCACCTCGCGGGACGCAACTACGAGCAGTACTTC.

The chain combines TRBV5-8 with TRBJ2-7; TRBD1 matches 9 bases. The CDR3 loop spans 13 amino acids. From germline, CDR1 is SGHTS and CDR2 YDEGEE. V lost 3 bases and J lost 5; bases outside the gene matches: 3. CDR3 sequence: CASSSTGGDEQYF. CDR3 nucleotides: TGTGCCAGCAGCTCCACAGGGGGCGACGAGCAGTACTTC.

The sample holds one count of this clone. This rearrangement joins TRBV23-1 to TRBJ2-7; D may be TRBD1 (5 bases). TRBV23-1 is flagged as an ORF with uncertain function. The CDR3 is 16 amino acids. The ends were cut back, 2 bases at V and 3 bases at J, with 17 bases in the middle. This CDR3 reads CASSQTLRTYLYEQYF. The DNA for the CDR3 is TGCGCCAGCAGTCAAACTTTAAGGACATACCTCTACGAGCAGTACTTC.

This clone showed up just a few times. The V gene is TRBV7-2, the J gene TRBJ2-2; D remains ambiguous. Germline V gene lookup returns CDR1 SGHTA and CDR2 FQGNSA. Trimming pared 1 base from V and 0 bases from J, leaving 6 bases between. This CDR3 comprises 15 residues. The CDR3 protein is CASSLDSSNTGELFF. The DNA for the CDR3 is TGTGCCAGCAGCTTAGACAGCTCGAACACCGGGGAGCTGTTTTTT.

The CDR3 here is CASSLRSRTGQKTYGYTF. CDR3 DNA: TGCGCCAGCAGCTTGAGGTCCCGGACAGGGCAGAAAACCTATGGCTACACCTTC. The J gene is TRBJ1-2, the V gene TRBV5-1; 8 nucleotides agree with TRBD1. Germline loops: CDR1 SGHRS, CDR2 YFSETQ. CDR3 length equals 18 residues. The V and J ends lost 1 base and 4 bases, in that order; junction bases with no gene match: 15.

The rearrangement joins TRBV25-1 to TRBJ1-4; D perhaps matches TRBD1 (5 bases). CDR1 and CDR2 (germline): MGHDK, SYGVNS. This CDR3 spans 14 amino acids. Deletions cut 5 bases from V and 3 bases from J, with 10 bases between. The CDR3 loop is CASSRGSANEKLFF. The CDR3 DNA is TGTGCCAGCAGTAGGGGATCAGCTAATGAAAAACTGTTTTTT.

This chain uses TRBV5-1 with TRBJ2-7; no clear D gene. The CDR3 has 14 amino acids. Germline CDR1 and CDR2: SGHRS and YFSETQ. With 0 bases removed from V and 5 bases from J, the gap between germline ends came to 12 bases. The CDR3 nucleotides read TGCGCCAGCAGCTTGGATACGGGTTTGGACGAGCAGTACTTC. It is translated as CASSLDTGLDEQYF.

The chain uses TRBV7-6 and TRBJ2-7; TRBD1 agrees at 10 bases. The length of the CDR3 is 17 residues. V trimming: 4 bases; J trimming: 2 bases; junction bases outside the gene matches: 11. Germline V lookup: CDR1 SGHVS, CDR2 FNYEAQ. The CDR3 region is CASSSTFGTGAPYEQYF. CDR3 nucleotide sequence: TGTGCCAGCAGCTCTACCTTCGGGACAGGGGCCCCCTACGAGCAGTACTTC.

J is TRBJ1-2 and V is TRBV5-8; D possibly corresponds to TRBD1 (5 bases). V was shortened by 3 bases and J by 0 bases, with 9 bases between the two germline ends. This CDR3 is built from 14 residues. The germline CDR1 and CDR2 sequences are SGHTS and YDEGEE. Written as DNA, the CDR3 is TGTGCCAGCAGCTATCGGGGGGCTAACTATGGCTACACCTTC. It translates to CASSYRGANYGYTF.

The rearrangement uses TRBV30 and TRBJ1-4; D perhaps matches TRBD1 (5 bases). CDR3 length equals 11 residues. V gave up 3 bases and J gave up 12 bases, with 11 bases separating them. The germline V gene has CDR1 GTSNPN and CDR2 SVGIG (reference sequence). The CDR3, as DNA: TGTGCCTGGAGGGGGGGTCAGGAACTGTTTTTT. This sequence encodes CAWRGGQELFF.

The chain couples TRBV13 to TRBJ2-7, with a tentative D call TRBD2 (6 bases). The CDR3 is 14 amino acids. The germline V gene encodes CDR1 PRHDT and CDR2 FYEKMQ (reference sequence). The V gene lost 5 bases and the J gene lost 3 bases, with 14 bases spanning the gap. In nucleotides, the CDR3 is TGTGCCAGCAGCGCAACGGGACTTAACTACGAGCAGTACTTC. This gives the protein CASSATGLNYEQYF.

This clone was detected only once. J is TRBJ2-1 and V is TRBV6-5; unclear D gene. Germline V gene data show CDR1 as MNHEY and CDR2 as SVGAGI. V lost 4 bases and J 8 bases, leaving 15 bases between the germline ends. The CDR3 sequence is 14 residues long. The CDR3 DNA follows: TGTGCCAGCAGTTCCTTAGTGTCCTCCGATGAGCAGTTCTTC. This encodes CASSSLVSSDEQFF.

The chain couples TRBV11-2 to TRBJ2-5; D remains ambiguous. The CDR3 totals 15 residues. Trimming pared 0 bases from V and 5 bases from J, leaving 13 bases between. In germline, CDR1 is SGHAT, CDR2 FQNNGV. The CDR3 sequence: CASSLEGGKRETQYF. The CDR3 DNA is TGTGCCAGCAGCTTAGAGGGTGGCAAGAGGGAGACCCAGTACTTC.

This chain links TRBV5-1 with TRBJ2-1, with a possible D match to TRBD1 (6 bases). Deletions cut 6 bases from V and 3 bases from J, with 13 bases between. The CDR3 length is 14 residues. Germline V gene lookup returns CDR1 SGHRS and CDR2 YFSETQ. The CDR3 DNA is TGCGCCAGCACCCTCCGGGACATCTACAATGAGCAGTTCTTC. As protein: CASTLRDIYNEQFF.

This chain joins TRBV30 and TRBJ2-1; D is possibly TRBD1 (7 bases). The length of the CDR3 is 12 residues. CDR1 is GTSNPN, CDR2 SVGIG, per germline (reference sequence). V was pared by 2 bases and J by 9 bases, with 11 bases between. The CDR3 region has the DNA TGTGCCTGGAGTTCCCAGGGGGGTGAGCAGTTCTTC. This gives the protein CAWSSQGGEQFF.

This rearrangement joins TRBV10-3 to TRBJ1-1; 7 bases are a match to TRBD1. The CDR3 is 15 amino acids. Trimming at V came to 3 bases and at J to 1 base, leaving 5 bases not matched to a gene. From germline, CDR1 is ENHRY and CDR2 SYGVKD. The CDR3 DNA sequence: TGTGCCATCAGTGATTTTGAGGGGGCGAACACTGAAGCTTTCTTT. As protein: CAISDFEGANTEAFF.

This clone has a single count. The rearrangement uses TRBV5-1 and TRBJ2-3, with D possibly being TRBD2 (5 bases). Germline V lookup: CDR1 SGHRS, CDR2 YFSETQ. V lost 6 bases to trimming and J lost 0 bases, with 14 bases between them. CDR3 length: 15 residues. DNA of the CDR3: TGCGCCAGCACCTCGGAGGCGGCGAGCACAGATACGCAGTATTTT. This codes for CASTSEAASTDTQYF.